At least ten counts were recorded for the clone carrying this T cell receptor beta chain. These data come from a study of T cells in Graves' hyperthyroidism and ophthalmopathy. V lost 5 bases and J lost 4, with 8 bases in between. The length of the CDR3 is 13 residues. CDR1 and CDR2 (germline): SGHAT, FQNNGV. From RNA transcripts, TCR beta CDR3 regions were amplified. The HTBI primer set served for first-round RT-PCR of the TCR CDR3. TCRdb fed the multiplex PCR reads into MiXCR, producing one record per CDR3 protein. The data show approximately 520,000 distinct CDR3 sequences, with roughly 20% seen just once and more than 25% held by the top ten. Stable Graves' hyperthyroidism meant no ophthalmopathy progression within 18 months.

The sequenced sample consisted of blood. This receptor was identified in a young man with Graves' hyperthyroidism. The rearrangement links TRBV11-2 to TRBJ2-2; D is unclear. Here the CDR3 DNA reads TGTGCCAGCAGCCCCCATCGCACCGGGGAGCTGTTTTTT. It codes for CASSPHRTGELFF.